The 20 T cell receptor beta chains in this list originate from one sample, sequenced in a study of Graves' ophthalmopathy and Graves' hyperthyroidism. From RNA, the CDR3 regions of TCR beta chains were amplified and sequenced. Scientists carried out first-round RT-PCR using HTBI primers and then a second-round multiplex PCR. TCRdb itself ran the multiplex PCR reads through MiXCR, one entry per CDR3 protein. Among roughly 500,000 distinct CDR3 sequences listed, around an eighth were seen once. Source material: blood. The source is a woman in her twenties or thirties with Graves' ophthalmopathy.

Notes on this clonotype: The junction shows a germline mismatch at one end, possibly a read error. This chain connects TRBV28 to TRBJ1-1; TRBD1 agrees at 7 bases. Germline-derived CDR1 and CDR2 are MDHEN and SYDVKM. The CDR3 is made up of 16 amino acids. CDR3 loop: CASSDQGVVMNTDAFF. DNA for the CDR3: TGTGCCAGCAGTGACCAGGGGGTGGTAATGAACACTGACGCTTTCTTT.

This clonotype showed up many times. The CDR3 here is CASRPEGLGNQPQHF. The CDR3 coding sequence is TGTGCCAGCAGACCCGAGGGGTTAGGAAATCAGCCCCAGCATTTT. The chain links TRBV2 to TRBJ1-5; a weak D match, TRBD1 (5 bases). Trimming removed 6 bases from V and 4 bases from J, with 16 bases in between. Germline CDR1 reads SNHLY; CDR2 reads FYNNEI. CDR3 length: 15 residues.

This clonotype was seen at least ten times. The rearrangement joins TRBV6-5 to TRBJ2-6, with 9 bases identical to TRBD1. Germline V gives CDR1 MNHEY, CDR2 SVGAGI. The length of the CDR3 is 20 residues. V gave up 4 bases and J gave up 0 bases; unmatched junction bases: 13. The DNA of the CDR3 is TGTGCCAGCAGTTCACGTAGACCGGGACAGGGTTCCTCTGGGGCCAACGTCCTGACTTTC. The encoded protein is CASSSRRPGQGSSGANVLTF.

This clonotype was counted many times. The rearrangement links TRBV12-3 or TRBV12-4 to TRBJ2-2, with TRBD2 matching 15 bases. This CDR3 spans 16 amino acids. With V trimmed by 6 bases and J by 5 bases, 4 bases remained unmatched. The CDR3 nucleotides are TGTGCCAGCAGGGGACTAGCGGGAGGTAGGACCGGGGAGCTGTTTTTT. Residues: CASRGLAGGRTGELFF.

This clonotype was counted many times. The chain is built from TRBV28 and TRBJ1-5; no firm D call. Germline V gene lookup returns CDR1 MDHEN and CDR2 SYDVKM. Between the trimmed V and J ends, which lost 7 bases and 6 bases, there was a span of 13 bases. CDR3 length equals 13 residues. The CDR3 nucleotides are TGTGCCAGCACTCCTCAAGGGAGTCAGCCCCAGCATTTT. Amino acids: CASTPQGSQPQHF.

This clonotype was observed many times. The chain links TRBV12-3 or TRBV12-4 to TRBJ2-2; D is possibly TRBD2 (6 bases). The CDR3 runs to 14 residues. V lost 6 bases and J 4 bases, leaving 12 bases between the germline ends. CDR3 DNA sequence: TGTGCCAGCAGAGTTGGGGGAGGCACCGGGGAGCTGTTTTTT. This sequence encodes CASRVGGGTGELFF.

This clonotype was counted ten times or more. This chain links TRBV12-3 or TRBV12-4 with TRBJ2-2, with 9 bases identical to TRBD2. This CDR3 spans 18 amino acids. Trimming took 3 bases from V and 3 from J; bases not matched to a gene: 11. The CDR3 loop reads CASSLGYLRGGHTGELFF. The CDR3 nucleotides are TGTGCCAGCAGTTTGGGGTACCTGCGGGGGGGGCACACCGGGGAGCTGTTTTTT.

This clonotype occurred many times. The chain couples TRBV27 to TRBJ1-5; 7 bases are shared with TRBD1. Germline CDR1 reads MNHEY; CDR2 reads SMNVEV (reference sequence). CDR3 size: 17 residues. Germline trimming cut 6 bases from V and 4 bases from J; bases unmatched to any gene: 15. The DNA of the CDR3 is TGTGCCAGCAGAAATGGGAAACAGACAGGGCTGAATCAGCCCCAGCATTTT. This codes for CASRNGKQTGLNQPQHF.

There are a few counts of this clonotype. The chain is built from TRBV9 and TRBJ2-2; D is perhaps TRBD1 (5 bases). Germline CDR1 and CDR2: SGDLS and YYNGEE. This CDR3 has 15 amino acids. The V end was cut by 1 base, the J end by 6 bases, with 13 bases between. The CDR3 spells CASSVTNVGPGELFF. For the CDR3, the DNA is TGTGCCAGCAGCGTAACTAACGTGGGGCCCGGGGAGCTGTTTTTT. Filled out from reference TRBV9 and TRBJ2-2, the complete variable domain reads DSGVTQTPKHLITATGQRVTLRCSPRSGDLSVYWYQQSLDQGLQFLIQYYNGEERAKGNILERFSAQQFPDLHSELNLSSLELGDSALYFCASSVTNVGPGELFFGEGSRLTVL.

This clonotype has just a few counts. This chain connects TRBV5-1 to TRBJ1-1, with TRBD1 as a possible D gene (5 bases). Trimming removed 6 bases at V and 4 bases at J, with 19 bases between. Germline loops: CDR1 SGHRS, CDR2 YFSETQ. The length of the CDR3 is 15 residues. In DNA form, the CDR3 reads TGCGCCAGCAAAGTGCAGGGCTTCGTTGGCACTGAAGCTTTCTTT. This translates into CASKVQGFVGTEAFF.

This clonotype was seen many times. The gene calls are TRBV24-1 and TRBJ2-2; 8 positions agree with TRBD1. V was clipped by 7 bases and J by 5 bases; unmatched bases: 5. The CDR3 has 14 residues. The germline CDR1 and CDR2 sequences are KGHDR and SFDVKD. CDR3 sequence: CATSRTGRTGELFF. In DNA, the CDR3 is TGTGCCACCAGCAGGACAGGGCGGACCGGGGAGCTGTTTTTT.

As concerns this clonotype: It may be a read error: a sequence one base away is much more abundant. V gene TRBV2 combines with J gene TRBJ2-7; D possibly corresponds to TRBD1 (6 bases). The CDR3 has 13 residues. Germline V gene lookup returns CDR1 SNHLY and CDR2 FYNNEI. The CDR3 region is CVSSAYREGEQYF. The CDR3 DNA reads TGTGTCAGCAGTGCTTACAGGGAAGGCGAGCAGTACTTC.

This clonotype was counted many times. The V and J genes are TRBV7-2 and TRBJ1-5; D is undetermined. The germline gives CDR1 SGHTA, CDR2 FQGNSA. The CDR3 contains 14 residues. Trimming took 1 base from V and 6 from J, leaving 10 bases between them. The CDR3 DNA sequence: TGTGCCAGCAGCTTAGTAAGACATGGTCAGCCCCAGCATTTT. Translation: CASSLVRHGQPQHF.

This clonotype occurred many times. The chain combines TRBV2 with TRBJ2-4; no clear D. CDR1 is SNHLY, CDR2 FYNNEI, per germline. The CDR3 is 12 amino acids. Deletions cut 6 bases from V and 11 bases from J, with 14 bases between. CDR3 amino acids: CASSPGERFQYF. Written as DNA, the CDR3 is TGTGCCAGCAGCCCAGGTGAAAGATTTCAGTACTTC.

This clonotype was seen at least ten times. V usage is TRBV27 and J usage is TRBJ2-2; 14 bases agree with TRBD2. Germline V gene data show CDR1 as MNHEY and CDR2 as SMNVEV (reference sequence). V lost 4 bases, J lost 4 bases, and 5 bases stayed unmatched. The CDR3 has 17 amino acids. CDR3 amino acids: CASSSGLAGESTGELFF. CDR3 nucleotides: TGTGCCAGCAGTTCGGGACTAGCGGGGGAATCCACCGGGGAGCTGTTTTTT.

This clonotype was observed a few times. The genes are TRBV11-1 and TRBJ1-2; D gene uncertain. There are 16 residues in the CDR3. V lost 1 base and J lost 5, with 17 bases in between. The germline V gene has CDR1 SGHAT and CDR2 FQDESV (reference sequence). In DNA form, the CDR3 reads TGTGCCAGCAGCTTAGAGGCAACTCCGGGGTTATATGGCTACACCTTC. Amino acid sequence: CASSLEATPGLYGYTF. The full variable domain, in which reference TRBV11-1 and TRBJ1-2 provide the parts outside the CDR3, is EAEVAQSPRYKITEKSQAVAFWCDPISGHATLYWYRQILGQGPELLVQFQDESVVDDSQLPKDRFSAERLKGVDSTLKIQPAELGDSAMYLCASSLEATPGLYGYTFGSGTRLTVV.

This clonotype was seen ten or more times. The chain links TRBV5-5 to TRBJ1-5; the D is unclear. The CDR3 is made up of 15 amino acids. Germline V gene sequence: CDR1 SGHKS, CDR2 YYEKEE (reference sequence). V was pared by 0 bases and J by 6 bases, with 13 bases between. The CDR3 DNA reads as TGTGCCAGCAGCTTGGGACTAGACGCCACTCAGCCCCAGCATTTT. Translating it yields CASSLGLDATQPQHF.

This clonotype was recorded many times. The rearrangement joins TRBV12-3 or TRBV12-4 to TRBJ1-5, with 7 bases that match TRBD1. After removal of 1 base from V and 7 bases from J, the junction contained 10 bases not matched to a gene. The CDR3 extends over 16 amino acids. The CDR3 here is CASSLGEGGAGQPQHF. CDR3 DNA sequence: TGTGCCAGCAGTTTAGGGGAAGGGGGCGCCGGACAGCCCCAGCATTTT.

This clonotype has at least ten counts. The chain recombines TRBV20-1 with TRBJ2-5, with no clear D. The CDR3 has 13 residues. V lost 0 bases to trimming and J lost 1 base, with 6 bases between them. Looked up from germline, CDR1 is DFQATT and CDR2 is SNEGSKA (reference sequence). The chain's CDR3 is CSARDSPQETQYF. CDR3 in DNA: TGCAGTGCTAGAGACAGCCCCCAAGAGACCCAGTACTTC.

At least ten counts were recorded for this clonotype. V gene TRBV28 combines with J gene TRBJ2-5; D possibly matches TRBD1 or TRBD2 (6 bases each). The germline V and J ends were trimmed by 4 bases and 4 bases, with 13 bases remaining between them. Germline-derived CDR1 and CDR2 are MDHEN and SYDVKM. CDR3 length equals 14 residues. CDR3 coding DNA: TGTGCCAGCAGTTCCTGGAGGGGGGCAGAGACCCAGTACTTC. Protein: CASSSWRGAETQYF. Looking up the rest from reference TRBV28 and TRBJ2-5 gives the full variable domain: DVKVTQSSRYLVKRTGEKVFLECVQDMDHENMFWYRQDPGLGLRLIYFSYDVKMKEKGDIPEGYSVSREKKERFSLILESASTNQTSMYLCASSSWRGAETQYFGPGTRLLVL.